The 32 T cell receptor beta chains reported below all come from one sample, sequenced in a study of STAT5B mutations in CD4+ large granular lymphocyte leukemia (dated by TCRdb to between 2021 and 2022). The library was prepared using the immunoSEQ multiplex PCR assay. The table was pulled from immuneACCESS by TCRdb, which kept in-frame rearrangements only. Such tables lose some clones; where checked, under half of the loss comes from unresolved V genes, and the rest has no known cause. Here the sample has tens of thousands of clones; less than 75% occur a single time. Of the sample, 2% falls within the top ten clones. Sequencing was carried out using CD4+ T cells from blood buffy coats. The receptors come from a human donor in good health.

The chain is built from TRBV5-4 and TRBJ2-7, with 8 bases lining up with TRBD1. The germline V gene encodes CDR1 SGHNT and CDR2 YYREEE (reference sequence). The V gene end was trimmed by 4 bases and the J gene end by 5 bases; junction bases not matched to a gene: 11. The CDR3 length is 15 residues. The CDR3 region is CASSLQRTGWNEQYF. CDR3 bases: TGTGCCAGCAGCCTACAACGGACAGGGTGGAACGAGCAGTACTTC. Full variable domain (missing parts from reference TRBV5-4 and TRBJ2-7): ETGVTQSPTHLIKTRGQQVTLRCSSQSGHNTVSWYQQALGQGPQFIFQYYREEENGRGNFPPRFSGLQFPNYSSELNVNALELDDSALYLCASSLQRTGWNEQYFGPGTRLTVT.

J is TRBJ1-2 and V is TRBV7-2; TRBD1 might be the D (6 bases). The V gene lost 1 base and the J gene lost 3 bases, with 12 bases spanning the gap. Germline V CDR1 and CDR2: SGHTA, FQGNSA. The CDR3 contains 15 residues. DNA for the CDR3: TGTGCCAGCAGCTTAGGTTGGGGGGCTGACTATGGCTACACCTTC. This codes for CASSLGWGADYGYTF.

This clone was found a few times. The rearrangement uses TRBV11-2 and TRBJ2-3; possible D gene TRBD2, 5 bases. CDR3 size: 15 residues. The V and J ends lost 5 bases and 3 bases respectively, with 15 bases between them. Per the germline V gene, CDR1 is SGHAT and CDR2 is FQNNGV. This CDR3 is CASSPNPRGTDTQYF. DNA of the CDR3: TGTGCCAGCAGCCCGAACCCCCGGGGAACAGATACGCAGTATTTT. The complete variable domain, with remaining parts taken from reference TRBV11-2 and TRBJ2-3, reads EAGVAQSPRYKIIEKRQSVAFWCNPISGHATLYWYQQILGQGPKLLIQFQNNGVVDDSQLPKDRFSAERLKGVDSTLKIQPAKLEDSAVYLCASSPNPRGTDTQYFGPGTRLTVL.

The chain has TRBV9 and TRBJ1-1; possibly TRBD1 for D (5 bases). The V end lost 2 bases, the J end lost 8 bases, and 13 bases lay between the germline ends. The CDR3 is 13 amino acids. The germline V gene encodes CDR1 SGDLS and CDR2 YYNGEE. The chain's CDR3 is CASSVSQGSEAFF. In nucleotides, the CDR3 is TGTGCCAGCAGCGTTTCCCAGGGCTCGGAAGCTTTCTTT.

The chain uses TRBV11-2 and TRBJ2-7, with 9 bases identical to TRBD2. The V gene's germline CDR1 is SGHAT and CDR2 FQNNGV. This CDR3 contains 19 residues. J gave up 0 bases and V 2 bases, and 14 bases lay outside the gene matches. As DNA, the CDR3 is TGTGCCAGCAGCTTACGGACCCCCCAGAGCGGGGGGTTCTCCTACGAGCAGTACTTC. It translates to CASSLRTPQSGGFSYEQYF.

V and J are TRBV5-1 and TRBJ2-7, with 8 bases fitting TRBD1. The CDR3 runs to 15 residues. CDR1 and CDR2 (germline): SGHRS, YFSETQ. The V segment lost 4 bases and the J segment 5 bases; nucleotides outside the gene matches: 11. The CDR3 nucleotides are TGCGCCAGCAGCGAACCTGCCGGACAGGGCAACGAGCAGTACTTC. This translates into CASSEPAGQGNEQYF. Supplemented by reference TRBV5-1 and TRBJ2-7, the full variable domain reads KAGVTQTPRYLIKTRGQQVTLSCSPISGHRSVSWYQQTPGQGLQFLFEYFSETQRNKGNFPGRFSGRQFSNSRSEMNVSTLELGDSALYLCASSEPAGQGNEQYFGPGTRLTVT.

The count of this clone is one. V usage is TRBV5-8 and J usage is TRBJ1-2; possibly TRBD1 for D (5 bases). V was clipped by 4 bases and J by 8 bases, with 15 bases between them. The V gene's germline CDR1 is SGHTS and CDR2 YDEGEE. The CDR3 runs 13 residues. The CDR3 is CASSPDSRPGYTF. CDR3 DNA sequence: TGTGCCAGCAGCCCCGACAGTCGTCCCGGCTACACCTTC. Filled out from reference TRBV5-8 and TRBJ1-2, the complete variable domain reads EAGVTQSPTHLIKTRGQQATLRCSPISGHTSVYWYQQALGLGLQFLLWYDEGEERNRGNFPPRFSGRQFPNYSSELNVNALELEDSALYLCASSPDSRPGYTFGSGTRLTVV.

V gene TRBV5-4 combines with J gene TRBJ1-1; D ambiguous. The V and J ends lost 0 bases and 4 bases respectively, with 7 bases between them. Germline lookup yields CDR1 SGHNT and CDR2 YYREEE (reference sequence). CDR3 length: 13 residues. CDR3 in amino acids: CASSLGRGTEAFF. The CDR3 nucleotides are TGTGCCAGCAGCTTGGGCCGGGGCACTGAAGCTTTCTTT.

The chain carries TRBV7-9 and TRBJ2-1; unclear D gene. This CDR3 comprises 12 residues. Per the germline V gene, CDR1 is SEHNR and CDR2 is FQNEAQ (reference sequence). Trimming cost V 5 bases and J 15 bases, with 17 bases left between them. The CDR3 sequence is CASSTVAPRLFF. The CDR3 bases are TGTGCCAGCAGCACCGTCGCTCCTCGATTGTTCTTC.

The chain links TRBV21-1 to TRBJ2-7; whether TRBD1, the table's D call, matches the DNA was not checked. TRBV21-1 is listed as a pseudogene. This CDR3 is 13 amino acids long. The CDR3 coding sequence is TGTGCCACCCCGGACAGCAACTCCTACGAGCAGTACTTC. It codes for CATPDSNSYEQYF.

V is TRBV11-2 and J is TRBJ2-3, with D perhaps matching TRBD2 (6 bases). CDR3 length equals 14 residues. V gave up 1 base and J gave up 2 bases, with 7 bases separating them. The germline CDR1 and CDR2 sequences are SGHAT and FQNNGV. CDR3 nucleotides: TGTGCCAGCAGCTTAGGGAGGGACACAGATACGCAGTATTTT. Its translation is CASSLGRDTDTQYF.

This sequence joins TRBV19 and TRBJ1-1, with 7 bases that match TRBD1. Germline loops: CDR1 LNHDA, CDR2 SQIVND (reference sequence). V lost 8 bases, J lost 1 base, and 10 bases stayed unmatched. This CDR3 spans 15 amino acids. CDR3 sequence reads: CASRGRDRPNTEAFF. The CDR3 DNA reads TGTGCCAGTCGGGGAAGGGACAGACCGAACACTGAAGCTTTCTTT.

This chain uses TRBV7-8 with TRBJ1-1, with D unclear. V lost 2 bases, J lost 1 base, and 8 bases lay in between. CDR3 length: 14 amino acids. The germline V gene encodes CDR1 SGHVS and CDR2 FQNEAQ. The CDR3 coding sequence is TGTGCCAGCAGCTTACGGCTCCCGAACACTGAAGCTTTCTTT. Residues: CASSLRLPNTEAFF.

As for this clone: At one end, the junction sequence differs from germline, possibly due to a read error. This rearrangement joins TRBV7-2 to TRBJ2-4, with D unclear. CDR3 length: 12 residues. The germline gives CDR1 SGHTA, CDR2 FQGNSA. The CDR3 reads CASSLVGHRQAF. CDR3 nucleotide sequence: TGTGCCAGCAGCTTAGTTGGGCACCGGCAGGCCTTC.

The V call is TRBV4-1, the J call TRBJ1-5, with no clear D. V gave up 3 bases and J gave up 1 base, with 10 bases separating them. This CDR3 has 15 residues. CDR1 MGHRA and CDR2 YSYEKL come from the germline V gene. In DNA, the CDR3 is TGCGCCAGCAGCCATAATCGGAACAGCAATCAGCCCCAGCATTTT. As protein: CASSHNRNSNQPQHF.

The V call is TRBV2, the J call TRBJ2-1; 9 bases are shared with TRBD1. The germline V gene encodes CDR1 SNHLY and CDR2 FYNNEI. The V segment lost 7 bases and the J segment 12 bases; nucleotides outside the gene matches: 10. This CDR3 region has 13 residues. The DNA of the CDR3 is TGTGCCAGCACCCTGGGACAGGGACTTATGCAGTTCTTC. Its protein product is CASTLGQGLMQFF.

The CDR3 loop is CASRQYSQQTYNEQFF. CDR3 in DNA: TGCGCCAGCAGGCAGTATTCCCAACAGACCTACAATGAGCAGTTCTTC. V gene TRBV5-1 combines with J gene TRBJ2-1, with D unclear. The CDR3 is 16 residues long. V was clipped by 5 bases and J by 2 bases, with 17 bases between them. Germline CDR1 is SGHRS and CDR2 is YFSETQ.

The V gene is TRBV7-8, the J gene TRBJ2-3, with TRBD2 identical over 11 bases. With 6 bases clipped from V and 2 bases from J, the junction kept 4 bases outside the gene matches. Germline CDR1 reads SGHVS; CDR2 reads FQNEAQ. The CDR3 totals 15 residues. Here the CDR3 reads CASRPLAGDTDTQYF. As DNA, the CDR3 is TGTGCCAGCAGACCACTAGCGGGGGACACAGATACGCAGTATTTT.

In DNA, the CDR3 is TGTGCTAGTGGTTTTAGGAATCAGGGGGAGCAGTTCTTC. As protein: CASGFRNQGEQFF. V usage is TRBV12-5 and J usage is TRBJ2-1; D possibly corresponds to TRBD1 (6 bases). The CDR3 covers 13 residues. Between the trimmed V and J ends, which lost 3 bases and 10 bases, there was a span of 13 bases. CDR1 is LGHNT, CDR2 FRNRAP, per germline. The complete variable domain, with remaining parts taken from reference TRBV12-5 and TRBJ2-1, reads DARVTQTPRHKVTEMGQEVTMRCQPILGHNTVFWYRQTMMQGLELLAYFRNRAPLDDSGMPKDRFSAEMPDATLATLKIQPSEPRDSAVYFCASGFRNQGEQFFGPGTRLTVL.

This chain links TRBV6-5 with TRBJ2-3, with D possibly matching TRBD2 (7 bases). The CDR3 totals 14 residues. Looked up from germline, CDR1 is MNHEY and CDR2 is SVGAGI. The V end was cut by 5 bases, the J end by 9 bases, with 18 bases between. CDR3 protein: CASSTGTRGRTQYF. The CDR3 DNA follows: TGTGCCAGCAGTACAGGGACGCGGGGGAGAACGCAGTATTTT.

This clone was seen a handful of times. The chain uses TRBV5-1 and TRBJ1-1, with 10 nucleotides matching TRBD1. Per germline, CDR1 SGHRS and CDR2 YFSETQ. The CDR3 is made up of 14 amino acids. The J segment lost 7 bases and the V segment lost 0 bases, leaving 3 bases of the junction unmatched. CDR3 in DNA: TGCGCCAGCAGCTTGGGCGGGGACAGGGGTGAAGCTTTCTTT. Its protein product is CASSLGGDRGEAFF.

The rearrangement uses TRBV6-5 and TRBJ1-5, with D unresolved. The CDR3 runs to 14 residues. Per the germline V gene, CDR1 is MNHEY and CDR2 is SVGAGI. With 4 bases removed from V and 4 bases from J, the gap between germline ends came to 11 bases. The CDR3 protein is CASSFERVNQPQHF. The CDR3 DNA follows: TGTGCCAGCAGTTTCGAGCGCGTTAATCAGCCCCAGCATTTT.

The rearrangement uses TRBV20-1 and TRBJ1-1, with a weak D call TRBD1 (5 bases). In germline, CDR1 is DFQATT, CDR2 SNEGSKA (reference sequence). V was shortened by 6 bases and J by 4 bases, with 9 bases between the two germline ends. This CDR3 comprises 11 residues. Here the CDR3 reads CSAQGSTEAFF. Here the CDR3 DNA reads TGCAGTGCCCAGGGAAGCACTGAAGCTTTCTTT.

The chain has TRBV18 and TRBJ1-4; D gene uncertain. V lost 2 bases to trimming and J lost 0 bases, with 4 bases between them. The germline CDR1 and CDR2 sequences are KGHSH and LQKENI. The CDR3 consists of 14 residues. The CDR3 region has the DNA TGTGCCAGCTCACCAGGGGCAACTAATGAAAAACTGTTTTTT. It specifies CASSPGATNEKLFF.

The chain uses TRBV7-2 and TRBJ2-2; the match to TRBD1 covers 11 bases. CDR1 is SGHTA, CDR2 FQGNSA, per germline. V trimming: 0 bases; J trimming: 6 bases; junction bases outside the gene matches: 3. The CDR3 has 16 amino acids. This CDR3 is CASSLAGQGGAGELFF. The DNA of the CDR3 is TGTGCCAGCAGCTTAGCGGGACAGGGGGGAGCCGGGGAGCTGTTTTTT.

The chain joins TRBV5-4 to TRBJ2-1; 12 bases match TRBD2. The J segment lost 8 bases and the V segment lost 3 bases, leaving 12 bases of the junction unmatched. CDR1 is SGHNT, CDR2 YYREEE, per germline (reference sequence). This CDR3 region has 17 residues. The CDR3 is CASSWGASGGARDEQFF. The CDR3 DNA sequence: TGTGCCAGCAGCTGGGGGGCTAGCGGGGGGGCTAGGGATGAGCAGTTCTTC.

The chain is built from TRBV7-9 and TRBJ2-3; 7 positions match TRBD1. Unmatched junction bases numbered 4, after V lost 5 bases and J lost 2 bases. Looked up from germline, CDR1 is SEHNR and CDR2 is FQNEAQ (reference sequence). This CDR3 is built from 14 residues. CDR3 amino acids: CASSQGTATDTQYF. For the CDR3, the DNA is TGTGCCAGCAGCCAAGGGACAGCCACAGATACGCAGTATTTT.

The V gene is TRBV27, the J gene TRBJ1-2, with a tentative D call TRBD1 (5 bases). V lost 2 bases to trimming and J lost 4 bases, with 8 bases between them. The germline gives CDR1 MNHEY, CDR2 SMNVEV (reference sequence). This CDR3 has 13 residues. The CDR3 DNA sequence: TGTGCCAGCAGTTTAGGGGGGGTCTATGGCTACACCTTC. It yields the protein CASSLGGVYGYTF.

This chain uses TRBV6-1 with TRBJ1-3, with D unresolved. Trimming shortened V by 3 bases and J by 0 bases, and 12 bases separated the two germline ends. The germline V gene encodes CDR1 MNHNS and CDR2 SASEGT. CDR3 length equals 16 residues. The CDR3 reads CASSEVSAGSGNTIYF. The CDR3, as DNA: TGTGCCAGCAGTGAGGTCAGCGCGGGCTCTGGAAACACCATATATTTT.

The CDR3 sequence is CASSSGTRAFPDTQYF. The CDR3 DNA is TGTGCCAGCAGCTCTGGGACTAGAGCGTTCCCAGATACGCAGTATTTT. The V gene is TRBV7-6, the J gene TRBJ2-3; 8 positions match TRBD2. Germline V gene sequence: CDR1 SGHVS, CDR2 FNYEAQ. CDR3 length: 16 amino acids. V shed 4 bases and J 4 bases; nucleotides not matched to a gene: 10.

The rearrangement links TRBV9 to TRBJ2-3, with 8 positions matching TRBD2. The CDR3 spans 16 residues. Germline trimming cut 2 bases from V and 3 bases from J; bases unmatched to any gene: 8. Germline CDR1 SGDLS, CDR2 YYNGEE. The CDR3 coding sequence is TGTGCCAGCAGCGTCGAGCCTAGCGGGCAAACAGATACGCAGTATTTT. It yields the protein CASSVEPSGQTDTQYF.

The chain recombines TRBV10-3 with TRBJ1-2; 8 bases align to TRBD1. Germline loops: CDR1 ENHRY, CDR2 SYGVKD. The ends lost 0 bases at V and 4 bases at J; junction bases unmatched: 16. The CDR3 is made up of 19 amino acids. The CDR3 DNA reads TGTGCCATCAGTGAGTCACTACCGGGACAGGCCTTGATTAGCTATGGCTACACCTTC. This translates into CAISESLPGQALISYGYTF.